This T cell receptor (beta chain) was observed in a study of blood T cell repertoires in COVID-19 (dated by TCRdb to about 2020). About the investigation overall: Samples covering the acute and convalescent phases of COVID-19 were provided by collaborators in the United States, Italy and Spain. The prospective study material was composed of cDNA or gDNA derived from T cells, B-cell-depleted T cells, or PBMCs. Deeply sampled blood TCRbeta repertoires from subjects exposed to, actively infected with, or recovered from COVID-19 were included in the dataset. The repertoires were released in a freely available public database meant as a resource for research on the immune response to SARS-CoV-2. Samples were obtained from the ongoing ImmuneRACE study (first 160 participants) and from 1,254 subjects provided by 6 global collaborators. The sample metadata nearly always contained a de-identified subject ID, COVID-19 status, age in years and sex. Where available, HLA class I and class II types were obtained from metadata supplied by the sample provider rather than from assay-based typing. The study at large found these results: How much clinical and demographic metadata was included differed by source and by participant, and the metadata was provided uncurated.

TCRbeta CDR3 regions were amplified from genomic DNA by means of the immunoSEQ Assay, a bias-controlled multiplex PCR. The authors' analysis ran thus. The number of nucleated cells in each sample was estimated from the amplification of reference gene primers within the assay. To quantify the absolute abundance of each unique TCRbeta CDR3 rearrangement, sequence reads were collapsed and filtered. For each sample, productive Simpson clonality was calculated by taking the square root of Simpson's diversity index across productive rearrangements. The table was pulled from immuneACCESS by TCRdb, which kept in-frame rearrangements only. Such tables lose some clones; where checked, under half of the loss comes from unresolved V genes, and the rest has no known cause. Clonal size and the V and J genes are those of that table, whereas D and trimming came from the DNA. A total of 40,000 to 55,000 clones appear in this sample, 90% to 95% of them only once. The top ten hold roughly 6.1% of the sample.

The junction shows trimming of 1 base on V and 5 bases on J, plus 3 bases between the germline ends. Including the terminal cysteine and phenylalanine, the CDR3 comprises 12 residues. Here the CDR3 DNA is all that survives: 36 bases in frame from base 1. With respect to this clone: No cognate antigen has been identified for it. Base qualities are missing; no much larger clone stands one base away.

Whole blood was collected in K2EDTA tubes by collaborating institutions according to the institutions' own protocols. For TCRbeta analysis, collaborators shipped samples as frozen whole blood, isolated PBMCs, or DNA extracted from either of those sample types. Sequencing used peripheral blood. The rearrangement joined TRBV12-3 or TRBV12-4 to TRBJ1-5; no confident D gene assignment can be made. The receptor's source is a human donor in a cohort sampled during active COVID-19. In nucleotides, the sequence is TGTGCCAGCAGTTTAGTAGATCAGCCCCAGCATTTT. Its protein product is CASSLVDQPQHF.